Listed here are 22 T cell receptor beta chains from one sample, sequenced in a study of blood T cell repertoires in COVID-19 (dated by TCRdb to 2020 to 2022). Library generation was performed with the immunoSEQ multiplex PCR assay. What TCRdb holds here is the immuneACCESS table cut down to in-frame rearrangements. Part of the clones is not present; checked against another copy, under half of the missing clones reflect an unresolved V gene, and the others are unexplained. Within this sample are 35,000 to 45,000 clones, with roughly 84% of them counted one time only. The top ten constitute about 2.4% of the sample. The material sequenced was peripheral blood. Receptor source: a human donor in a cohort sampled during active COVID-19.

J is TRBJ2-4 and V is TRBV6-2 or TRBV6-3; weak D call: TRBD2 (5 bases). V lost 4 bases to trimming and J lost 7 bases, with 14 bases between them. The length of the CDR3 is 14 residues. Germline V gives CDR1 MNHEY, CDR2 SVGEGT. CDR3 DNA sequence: TGTGCCAGCAGTTTTCGAGGAGGTGCGAACATTCAGTACTTC. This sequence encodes CASSFRGGANIQYF.

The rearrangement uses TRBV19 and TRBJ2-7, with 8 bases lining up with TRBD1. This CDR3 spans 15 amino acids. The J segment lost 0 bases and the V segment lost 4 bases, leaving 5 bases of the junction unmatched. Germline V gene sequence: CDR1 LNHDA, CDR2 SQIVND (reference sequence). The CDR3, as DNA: TGTGCCAGTAGTAGGTCCGGGACAGGCTCCTACGAGCAGTACTTC. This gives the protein CASSRSGTGSYEQYF.

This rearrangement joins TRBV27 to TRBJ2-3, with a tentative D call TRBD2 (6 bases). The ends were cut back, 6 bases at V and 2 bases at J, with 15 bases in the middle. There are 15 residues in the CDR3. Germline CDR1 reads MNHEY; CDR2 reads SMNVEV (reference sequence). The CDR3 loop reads CASSVTRRATDTQYF. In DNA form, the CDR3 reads TGTGCCAGCAGCGTGACAAGGAGGGCCACAGATACGCAGTATTTT.

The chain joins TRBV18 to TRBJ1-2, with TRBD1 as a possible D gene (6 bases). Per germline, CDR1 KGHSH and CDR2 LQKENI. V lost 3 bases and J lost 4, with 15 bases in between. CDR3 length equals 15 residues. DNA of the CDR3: TGTGCCAGCTCACCGTCGGGGGGGCGGTTCTATGGCTACACCTTC. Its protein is CASSPSGGRFYGYTF.

CDR3 in amino acids: CASSGQGAQKTQYF. CDR3 coding DNA: TGTGCCAGCAGCGGCCAGGGGGCACAGAAGACCCAGTACTTC. J is TRBJ2-5 and V is TRBV9; 8 nucleotides align to TRBD1. With 3 bases clipped from V and 6 bases from J, the junction kept 7 bases outside the gene matches. The germline V gene has CDR1 SGDLS and CDR2 YYNGEE. CDR3 size: 14 residues. Together with reference TRBV9 and TRBJ2-5, the CDR3 gives the full variable domain: DSGVTQTPKHLITATGQRVTLRCSPRSGDLSVYWYQQSLDQGLQFLIQYYNGEERAKGNILERFSAQQFPDLHSELNLSSLELGDSALYFCASSGQGAQKTQYFGPGTRLLVL.

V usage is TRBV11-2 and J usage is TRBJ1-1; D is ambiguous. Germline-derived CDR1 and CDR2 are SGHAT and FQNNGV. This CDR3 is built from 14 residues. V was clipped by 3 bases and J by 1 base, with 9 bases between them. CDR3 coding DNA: TGTGCCAGCAGCTTGGTGGCAGGGAACACTGAAGCTTTCTTT. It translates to CASSLVAGNTEAFF.

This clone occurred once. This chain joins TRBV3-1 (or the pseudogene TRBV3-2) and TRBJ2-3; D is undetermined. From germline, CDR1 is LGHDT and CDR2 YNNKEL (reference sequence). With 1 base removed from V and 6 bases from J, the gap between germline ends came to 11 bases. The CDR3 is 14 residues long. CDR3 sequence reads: CASSQAAAGDTQYF. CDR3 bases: TGTGCCAGCAGCCAAGCAGCAGCAGGCGATACGCAGTATTTT.

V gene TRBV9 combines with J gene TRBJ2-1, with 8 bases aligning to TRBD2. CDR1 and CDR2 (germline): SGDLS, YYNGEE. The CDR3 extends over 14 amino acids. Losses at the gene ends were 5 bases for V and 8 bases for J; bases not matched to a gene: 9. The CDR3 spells CASSPGLDGDEQFF. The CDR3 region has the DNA TGTGCCAGCAGTCCGGGACTAGACGGGGATGAGCAGTTCTTC.

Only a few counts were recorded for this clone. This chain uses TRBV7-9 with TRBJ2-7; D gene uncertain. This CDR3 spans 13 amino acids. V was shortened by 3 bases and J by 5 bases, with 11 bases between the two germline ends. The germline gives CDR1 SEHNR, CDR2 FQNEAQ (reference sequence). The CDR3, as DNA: TGTGCCAGCAGCTTTGCCGGGTACAACGAGCAGTACTTC. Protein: CASSFAGYNEQYF.

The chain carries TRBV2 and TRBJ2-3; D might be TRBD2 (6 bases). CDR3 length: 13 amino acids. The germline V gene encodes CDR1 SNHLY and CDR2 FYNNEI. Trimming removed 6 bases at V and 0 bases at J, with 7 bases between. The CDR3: CASREGSTDTQYF. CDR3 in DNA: TGTGCCAGCAGGGAGGGGAGCACAGATACGCAGTATTTT.

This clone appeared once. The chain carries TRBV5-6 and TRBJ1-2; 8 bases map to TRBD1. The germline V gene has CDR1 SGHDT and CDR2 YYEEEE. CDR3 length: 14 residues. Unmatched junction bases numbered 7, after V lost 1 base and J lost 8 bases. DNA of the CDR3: TGTGCCAGCAGCTTGAGGCAGGGGGCGCGGGGCTACACCTTC. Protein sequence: CASSLRQGARGYTF.

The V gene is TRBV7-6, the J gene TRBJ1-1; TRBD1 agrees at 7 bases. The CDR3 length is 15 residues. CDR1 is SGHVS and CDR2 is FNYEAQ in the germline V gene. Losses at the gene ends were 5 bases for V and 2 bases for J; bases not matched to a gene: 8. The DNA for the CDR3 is TGTGCCAGCAGCCCATCGACAGGGATAAACACTGAAGCTTTCTTT. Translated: CASSPSTGINTEAFF.

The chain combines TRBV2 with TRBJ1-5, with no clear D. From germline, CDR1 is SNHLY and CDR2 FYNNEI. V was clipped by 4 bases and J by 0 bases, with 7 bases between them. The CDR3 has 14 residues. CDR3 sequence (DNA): TGTGCCAGCAGTGGAGAGGTTAGCAATCAGCCCCAGCATTTT. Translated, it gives CASSGEVSNQPQHF.

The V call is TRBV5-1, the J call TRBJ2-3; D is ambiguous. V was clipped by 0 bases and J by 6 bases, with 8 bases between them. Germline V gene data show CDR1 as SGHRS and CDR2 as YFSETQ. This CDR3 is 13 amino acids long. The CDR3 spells CASSLAAWDTQYF. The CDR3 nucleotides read TGCGCCAGCAGCTTGGCCGCGTGGGATACGCAGTATTTT.

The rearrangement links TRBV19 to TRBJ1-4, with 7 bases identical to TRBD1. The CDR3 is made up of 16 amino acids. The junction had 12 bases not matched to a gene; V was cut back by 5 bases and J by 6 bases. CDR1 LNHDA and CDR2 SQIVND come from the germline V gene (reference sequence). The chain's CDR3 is CASSQQGKRVDEKLFF. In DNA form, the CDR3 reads TGTGCCAGTAGTCAACAGGGGAAGCGTGTGGATGAAAAACTGTTTTTT.

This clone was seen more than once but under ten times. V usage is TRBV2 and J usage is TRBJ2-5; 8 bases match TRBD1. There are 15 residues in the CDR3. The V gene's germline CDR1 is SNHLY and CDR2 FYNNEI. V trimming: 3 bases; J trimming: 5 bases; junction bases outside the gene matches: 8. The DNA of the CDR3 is TGTGCCAGCAGTGATCCGCAGGGGGCGGGGGAGACCCAGTACTTC. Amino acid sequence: CASSDPQGAGETQYF.

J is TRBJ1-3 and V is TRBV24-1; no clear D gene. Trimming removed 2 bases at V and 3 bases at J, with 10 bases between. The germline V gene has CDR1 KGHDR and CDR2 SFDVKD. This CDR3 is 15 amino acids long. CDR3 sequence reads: CATSDSTSVGNTIYF. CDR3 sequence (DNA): TGTGCCACCAGTGATTCGACTTCGGTTGGAAACACCATATATTTT.

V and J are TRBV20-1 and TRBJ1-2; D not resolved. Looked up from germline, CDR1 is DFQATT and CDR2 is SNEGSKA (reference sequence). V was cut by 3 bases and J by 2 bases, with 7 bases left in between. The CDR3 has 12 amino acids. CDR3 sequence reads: CSASEQNYGYTF. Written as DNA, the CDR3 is TGCAGTGCTAGTGAACAGAACTATGGCTACACCTTC.

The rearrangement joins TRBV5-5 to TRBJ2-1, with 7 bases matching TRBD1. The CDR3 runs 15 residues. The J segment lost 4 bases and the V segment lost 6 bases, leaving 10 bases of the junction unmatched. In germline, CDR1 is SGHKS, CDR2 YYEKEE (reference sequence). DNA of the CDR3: TGTGCCAGCACCCCTCCGGGACAGATTTACAATGAGCAGTTCTTC. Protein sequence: CASTPPGQIYNEQFF.

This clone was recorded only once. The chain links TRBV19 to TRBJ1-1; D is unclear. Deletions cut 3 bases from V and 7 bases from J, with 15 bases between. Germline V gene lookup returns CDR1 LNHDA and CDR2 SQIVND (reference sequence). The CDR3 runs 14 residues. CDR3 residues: CASSIRGAGIEAFF. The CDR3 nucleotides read TGTGCCAGTAGTATCCGGGGAGCAGGCATTGAAGCTTTCTTT.

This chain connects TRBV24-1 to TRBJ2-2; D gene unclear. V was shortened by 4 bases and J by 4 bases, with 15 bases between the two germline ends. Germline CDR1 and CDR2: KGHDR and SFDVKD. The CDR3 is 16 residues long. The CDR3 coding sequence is TGTGCCACCAGTGAAGACCAGGTGGCCCGCACCGGGGAGCTGTTTTTT. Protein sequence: CATSEDQVARTGELFF.

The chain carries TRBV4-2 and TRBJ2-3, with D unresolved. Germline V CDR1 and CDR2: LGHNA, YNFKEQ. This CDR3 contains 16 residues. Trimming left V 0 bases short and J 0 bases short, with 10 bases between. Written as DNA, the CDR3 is TGTGCCAGCAGCCAAGATCTAGTCTCAAGCACAGATACGCAGTATTTT. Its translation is CASSQDLVSSTDTQYF.